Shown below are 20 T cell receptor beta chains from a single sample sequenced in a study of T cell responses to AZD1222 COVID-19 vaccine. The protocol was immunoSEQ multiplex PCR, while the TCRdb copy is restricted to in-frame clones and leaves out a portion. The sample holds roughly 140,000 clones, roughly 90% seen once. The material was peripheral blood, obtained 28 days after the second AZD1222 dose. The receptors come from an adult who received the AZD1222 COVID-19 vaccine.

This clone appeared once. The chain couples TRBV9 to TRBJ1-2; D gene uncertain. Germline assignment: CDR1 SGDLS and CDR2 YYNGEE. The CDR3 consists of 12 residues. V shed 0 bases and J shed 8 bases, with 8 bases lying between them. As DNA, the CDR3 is TGTGCCAGCAGCGTAGGGGGAAGCGGCTACACCTTC. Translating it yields CASSVGGSGYTF.

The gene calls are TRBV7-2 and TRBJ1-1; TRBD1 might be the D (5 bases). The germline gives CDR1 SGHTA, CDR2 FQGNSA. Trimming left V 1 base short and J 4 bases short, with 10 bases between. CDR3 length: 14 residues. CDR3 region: CASSLVPGPTEAFF. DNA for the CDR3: TGTGCCAGCAGCTTAGTCCCAGGGCCCACTGAAGCTTTCTTT. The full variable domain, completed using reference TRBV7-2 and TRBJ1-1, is GAGVSQSPSNKVTEKGKDVELRCDPISGHTALYWYRQSLGQGLEFLIYFQGNSAPDKSGLPSDRFSAERTGGSVSTLTIQRTQQEDSAVYLCASSLVPGPTEAFFGQGTRLTVV.

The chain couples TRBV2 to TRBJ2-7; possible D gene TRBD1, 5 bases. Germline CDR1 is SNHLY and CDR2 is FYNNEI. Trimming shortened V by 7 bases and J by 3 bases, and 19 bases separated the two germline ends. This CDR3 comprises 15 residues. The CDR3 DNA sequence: TGTGCCAGCACCCAATCTCAGGGTTTAGGCTACGAGCAGTACTTC. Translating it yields CASTQSQGLGYEQYF.

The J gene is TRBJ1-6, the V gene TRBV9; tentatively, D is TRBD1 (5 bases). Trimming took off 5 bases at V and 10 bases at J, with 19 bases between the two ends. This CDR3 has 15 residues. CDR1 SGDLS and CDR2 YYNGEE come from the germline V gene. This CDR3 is CASSRGQGGGSPLHF. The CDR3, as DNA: TGTGCCAGCAGTCGCGGGCAGGGAGGAGGATCACCCCTCCACTTT.

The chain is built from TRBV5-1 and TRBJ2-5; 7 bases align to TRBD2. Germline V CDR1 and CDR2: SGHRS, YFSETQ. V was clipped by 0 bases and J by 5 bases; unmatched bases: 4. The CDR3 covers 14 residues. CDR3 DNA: TGCGCCAGCAGCTTGGGCCGGGGAGGGGAGACCCAGTACTTC. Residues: CASSLGRGGETQYF.

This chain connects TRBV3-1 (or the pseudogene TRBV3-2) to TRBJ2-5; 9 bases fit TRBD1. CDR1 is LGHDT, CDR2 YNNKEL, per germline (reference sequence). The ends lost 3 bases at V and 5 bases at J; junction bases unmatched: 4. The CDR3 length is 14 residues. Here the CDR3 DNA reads TGTGCCAGCAGCCACACAGGGGGCCGGGAGACCCAGTACTTC. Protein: CASSHTGGRETQYF.

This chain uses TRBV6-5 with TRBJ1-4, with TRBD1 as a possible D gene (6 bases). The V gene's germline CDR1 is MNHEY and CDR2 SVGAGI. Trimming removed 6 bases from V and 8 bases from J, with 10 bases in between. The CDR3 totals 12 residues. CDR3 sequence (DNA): TGTGCCAGCAGACAGGGTTTAGAAAAACTGTTTTTT. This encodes CASRQGLEKLFF.

The CDR3 DNA reads TGTGCCAGCAACCCTAACTCGGGGGGCGGCACAGATACGCAGTATTTT. This gives the protein CASNPNSGGGTDTQYF. V gene TRBV9 combines with J gene TRBJ2-3, with D maybe TRBD2 (7 bases). CDR3 length: 16 residues. V shed 6 bases and J shed 1 base, with 18 bases lying between them. In germline, CDR1 is SGDLS, CDR2 YYNGEE.

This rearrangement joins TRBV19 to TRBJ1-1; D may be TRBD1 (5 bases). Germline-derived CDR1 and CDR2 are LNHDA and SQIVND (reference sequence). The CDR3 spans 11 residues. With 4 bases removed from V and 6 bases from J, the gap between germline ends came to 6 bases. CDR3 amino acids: CASSRGAEAFF. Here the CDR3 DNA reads TGTGCCAGTAGTAGGGGGGCTGAAGCTTTCTTT.

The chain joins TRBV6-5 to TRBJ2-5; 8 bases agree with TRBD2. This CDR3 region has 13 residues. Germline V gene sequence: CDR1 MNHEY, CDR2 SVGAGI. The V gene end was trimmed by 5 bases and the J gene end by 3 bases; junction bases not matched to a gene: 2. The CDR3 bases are TGTGCCAGCAGTAGAGCGGGGGAAGAGACCCAGTACTTC. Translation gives CASSRAGEETQYF.

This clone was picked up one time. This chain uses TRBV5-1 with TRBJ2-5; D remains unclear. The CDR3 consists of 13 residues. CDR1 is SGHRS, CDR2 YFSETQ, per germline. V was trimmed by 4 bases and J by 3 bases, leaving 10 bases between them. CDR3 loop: CASSPGPKETQYF. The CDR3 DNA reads TGCGCCAGCAGCCCCGGTCCCAAAGAGACCCAGTACTTC.

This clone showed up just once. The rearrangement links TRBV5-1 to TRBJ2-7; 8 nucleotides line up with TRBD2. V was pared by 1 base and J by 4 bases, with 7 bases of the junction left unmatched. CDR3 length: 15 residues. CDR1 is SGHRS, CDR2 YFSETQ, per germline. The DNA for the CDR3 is TGCGCCAGCAGCTTGAATGACGGGGGGGCGTACGAGCAGTACTTC. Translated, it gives CASSLNDGGAYEQYF.

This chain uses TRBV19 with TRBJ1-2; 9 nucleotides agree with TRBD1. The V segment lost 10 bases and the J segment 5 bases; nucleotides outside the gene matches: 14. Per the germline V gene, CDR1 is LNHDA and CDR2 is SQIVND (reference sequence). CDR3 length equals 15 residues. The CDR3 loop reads CATKPRDRDLYGYTF. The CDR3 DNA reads TGTGCCACCAAGCCGAGGGACAGGGATTTATATGGCTACACCTTC.

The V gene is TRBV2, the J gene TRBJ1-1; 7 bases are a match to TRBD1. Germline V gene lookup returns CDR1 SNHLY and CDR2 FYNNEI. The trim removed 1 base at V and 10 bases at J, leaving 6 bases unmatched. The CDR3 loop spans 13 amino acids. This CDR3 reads CASSEEQGVVAFF. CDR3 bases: TGTGCCAGCAGTGAAGAGCAGGGGGTGGTAGCTTTCTTT.

The CDR3 DNA reads TGTGCCTGGAGGGGCCGCTGGGGGGACACAGATACGCAGTATTTT. Translating it yields CAWRGRWGDTDTQYF. The V gene is TRBV2, the J gene TRBJ2-3; perhaps TRBD2 as D (6 bases). The length of the CDR3 is 15 residues. Germline lookup yields CDR1 SNHLY and CDR2 FYNNEI. The ends were cut back, 11 bases at V and 2 bases at J, with 20 bases in the middle.

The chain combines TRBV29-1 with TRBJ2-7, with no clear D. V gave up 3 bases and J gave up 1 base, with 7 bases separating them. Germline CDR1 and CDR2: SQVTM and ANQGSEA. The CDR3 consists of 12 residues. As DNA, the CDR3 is TGCAGCGTTGACGTCGGGTCCTACGAGCAGTACTTC. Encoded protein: CSVDVGSYEQYF.

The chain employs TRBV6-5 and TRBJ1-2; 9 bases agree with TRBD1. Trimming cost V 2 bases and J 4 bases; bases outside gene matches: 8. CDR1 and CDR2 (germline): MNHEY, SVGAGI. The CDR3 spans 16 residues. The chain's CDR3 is CASSYGQGNPIYGYTF. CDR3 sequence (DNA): TGTGCCAGCAGTTACGGACAGGGGAACCCAATCTATGGCTACACCTTC.

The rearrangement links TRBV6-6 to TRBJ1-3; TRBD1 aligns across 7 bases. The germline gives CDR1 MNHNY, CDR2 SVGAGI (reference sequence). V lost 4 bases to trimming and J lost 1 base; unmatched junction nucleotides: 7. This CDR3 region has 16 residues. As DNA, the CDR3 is TGTGCCAGCAGTTCACAGGGGACGTCTTCTGGAAACACCATATATTTT. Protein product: CASSSQGTSSGNTIYF.

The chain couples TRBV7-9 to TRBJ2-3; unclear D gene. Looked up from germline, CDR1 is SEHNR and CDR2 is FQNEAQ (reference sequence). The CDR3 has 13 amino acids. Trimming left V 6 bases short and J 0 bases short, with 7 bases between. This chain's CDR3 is CASSFKSTDTQYF. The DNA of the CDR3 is TGTGCCAGCAGTTTTAAGAGCACAGATACGCAGTATTTT.

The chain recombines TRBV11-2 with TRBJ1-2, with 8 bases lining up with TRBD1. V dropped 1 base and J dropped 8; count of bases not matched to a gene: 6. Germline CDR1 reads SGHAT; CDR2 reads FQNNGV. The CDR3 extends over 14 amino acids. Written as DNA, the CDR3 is TGTGCCAGCAGCTTAGGAAGCAGGGGGCCCGGCTACACCTTC. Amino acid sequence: CASSLGSRGPGYTF.